The 3 T cell receptor beta chains below were found in one sample sequenced in a study of cytomegalovirus exposure and HLA in healthy donors (dated by TCRdb to 2016 to 2017). Library method: the immunoSEQ multiplex PCR assay. For the multiplex PCR, a mixture combining 60 forward primers for TCR Vbeta segments and 13 reverse primers for TCR Jbeta segments was used. The immuneACCESS repertoire file appears here via TCRdb, limited to in-frame rearrangements. These files lack a portion of the clones; in checked studies, under half of the deficit traces to unresolved V genes, and the cause of the others is not known. Recorded for this sample are 130,000 to 150,000 clones; roughly four fifths of them occurred a single time. The leading ten clones occupy roughly 4% of the sample. The sample comprised PBMCs. These receptor sequences come from a man between 35 and 55 years old in good health and CMV-seropositive.

This clone was observed a single time. The gene calls are TRBV5-1 and TRBJ2-5; 8 bases agree with TRBD1. The V gene end was trimmed by 2 bases and the J gene end by 2 bases; junction bases not matched to a gene: 8. CDR1 and CDR2 from the germline V gene are SGHRS and YFSETQ. The CDR3 runs to 16 residues. The CDR3 protein is CASSLGAGGVQETQYF. CDR3 nucleotides: TGCGCCAGCAGCTTAGGTGCAGGGGGCGTTCAAGAGACCCAGTACTTC.

The genes are TRBV7-9 and TRBJ1-4, with 7 bases matching TRBD1. Unmatched junction bases numbered 5, after V lost 3 bases and J lost 4 bases. The CDR3 length is 15 residues. The V gene's germline CDR1 is SEHNR and CDR2 FQNEAQ (reference sequence). This CDR3 reads CASSLGQPLNEKLFF. In nucleotides, the CDR3 is TGTGCCAGCAGCTTGGGACAGCCCCTTAATGAAAAACTGTTTTTT.

The chain links TRBV5-4 to TRBJ2-7, with 8 bases fitting TRBD1. The J segment lost 3 bases and the V segment lost 6 bases, leaving 8 bases of the junction unmatched. Germline lookup yields CDR1 SGHNT and CDR2 YYREEE (reference sequence). The CDR3 sequence is 14 residues long. The CDR3 DNA is TGTGCCAGCAACGCCGGGACAGGAGACTACGAGCAGTACTTC. Translating it yields CASNAGTGDYEQYF.